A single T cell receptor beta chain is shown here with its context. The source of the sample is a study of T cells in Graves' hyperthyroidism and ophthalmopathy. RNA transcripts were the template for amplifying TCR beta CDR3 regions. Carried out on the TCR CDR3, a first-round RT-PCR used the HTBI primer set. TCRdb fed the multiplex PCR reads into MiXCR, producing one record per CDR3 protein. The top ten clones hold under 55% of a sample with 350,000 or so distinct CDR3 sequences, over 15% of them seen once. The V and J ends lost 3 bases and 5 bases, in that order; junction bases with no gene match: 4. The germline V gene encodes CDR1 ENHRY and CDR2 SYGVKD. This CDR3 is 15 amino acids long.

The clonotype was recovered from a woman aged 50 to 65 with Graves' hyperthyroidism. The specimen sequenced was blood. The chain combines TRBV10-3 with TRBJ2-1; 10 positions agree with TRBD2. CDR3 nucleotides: TGTGCCATCAGTGAAGGACTAGCGGAAAACAATGAGCAGTTCTTC. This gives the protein CAISEGLAENNEQFF.